A single sample is the source of the 20 T cell receptor beta chains below, sequenced in a study of graft-versus-host responses after intestinal transplantation (dated by TCRdb to 2020 to 2022). Their antigens are not known. This specimen's time point label, interpreted: cells obtained before transplantation from donor or recipient. The method was the immunoSEQ multiplex PCR assay. The source is immuneACCESS, and TCRdb retained only in-frame sequences with V and J called. Part of the clones is not carried over; for the studies checked, unresolved V genes explain less than half of this, and the remainder is unexplained. This sample gives more than 70,000 clones in total; around 83% of them show up just once. The top ten clones comprise about 0.8% of the sample. The sample consisted of unstimulated CD4+ T cells sorted from spleen or lymph node cells, taken before intestinal transplant. The receptors originated from a human donor who received an intestinal transplant.

V gene TRBV11-2 combines with J gene TRBJ2-7; 12 nucleotides match TRBD2. V lost 5 bases to trimming and J lost 7 bases; unmatched junction nucleotides: 9. Germline values: CDR1 SGHAT, CDR2 FQNNGV. This CDR3 spans 15 amino acids. CDR3 protein: CASSHSGTSGLEQYF. In nucleotides, the CDR3 is TGTGCCAGCAGCCATTCCGGGACTAGCGGGCTGGAGCAGTACTTC.

A single count supports this clone. This chain uses TRBV11-2 with TRBJ2-1, with unresolved D. Trimming left V 2 bases short and J 0 bases short, with 5 bases between. The CDR3 is 14 residues long. CDR1 is SGHAT and CDR2 is FQNNGV in the germline V gene. This CDR3 is CASSLSSSYNEQFF. In DNA, the CDR3 is TGTGCCAGCAGCTTATCGAGCTCCTACAATGAGCAGTTCTTC. Full variable domain (remainder filled in from reference TRBV11-2 and TRBJ2-1): EAGVAQSPRYKIIEKRQSVAFWCNPISGHATLYWYQQILGQGPKLLIQFQNNGVVDDSQLPKDRFSAERLKGVDSTLKIQPAKLEDSAVYLCASSLSSSYNEQFFGPGTRLTVL.

The gene calls are TRBV18 and TRBJ1-2, with D uncertain. The CDR3 is made up of 15 amino acids. V was trimmed by 1 base and J by 8 bases, leaving 17 bases between them. Germline values: CDR1 KGHSH, CDR2 LQKENI. The CDR3, as DNA: TGTGCCAGCTCACCACTGCACGGCCAGGCGGGAGGCTACACCTTC. The encoded protein is CASSPLHGQAGGYTF.

The rearrangement joins TRBV10-1 to TRBJ1-5; the D is unclear. V gave up 7 bases and J gave up 7 bases, with 14 bases separating them. Germline values: CDR1 WNHNN, CDR2 SYGVQD (reference sequence). There are 13 residues in the CDR3. CDR3 coding DNA: TGCGCCAGCAAGTGGGAGGGCGGCCAGCCCCAGCATTTT. As protein: CASKWEGGQPQHF.

This chain uses TRBV6-5 with TRBJ2-2; 14 nucleotides line up with TRBD2. Losses at the gene ends were 4 bases for V and 4 bases for J; bases not matched to a gene: 2. Germline V gene lookup returns CDR1 MNHEY and CDR2 SVGAGI. CDR3 length equals 16 residues. The chain's CDR3 is CASSSGLAGVTGELFF. The CDR3, as DNA: TGTGCCAGCAGTTCGGGACTAGCGGGAGTCACCGGGGAGCTGTTTTTT.

Only a few counts were recorded for this clone. The gene calls are TRBV5-6 and TRBJ2-5; D unresolved. Germline CDR1 reads SGHDT; CDR2 reads YYEEEE. This CDR3 has 15 residues. V was pared by 4 bases and J by 1 base, with 14 bases between. The CDR3 protein is CASSPPTELQETQYF. CDR3 sequence (DNA): TGTGCCAGCAGCCCACCCACAGAGCTCCAAGAGACCCAGTACTTC.

A few counts support this clone. This chain connects TRBV25-1 to TRBJ1-4; 7 positions agree with TRBD1. This CDR3 has 17 residues. Per germline, CDR1 MGHDK and CDR2 SYGVNS. Trimming at V came to 1 base and at J to 4 bases, leaving 9 bases not matched to a gene. The CDR3 is CASSELGRGQRNEKLFF. The CDR3, as DNA: TGTGCCAGCAGTGAATTGGGCCGGGGACAGCGTAATGAAAAACTGTTTTTT.

V usage is TRBV2 and J usage is TRBJ2-4; 9 bases match TRBD2. Germline V gene data show CDR1 as SNHLY and CDR2 as FYNNEI. The CDR3 contains 19 residues. Trimming took 7 bases from V and 3 from J; bases not matched to a gene: 19. As DNA, the CDR3 is TGTGCCAGCACTCCCCCCCGAGCGGGGGGACCGGGGGGCAAAAACATTCAGTACTTC. This encodes CASTPPRAGGPGGKNIQYF.

Here the CDR3 DNA reads TGTGCCAGCAGCTTAGATCAGGCGACCCAGTACTTC. Translation: CASSLDQATQYF. The V and J genes are TRBV11-2 and TRBJ2-5; the D is unclear. Trimming shortened V by 0 bases and J by 7 bases, and 6 bases separated the two germline ends. This CDR3 contains 12 residues. Germline V gene lookup returns CDR1 SGHAT and CDR2 FQNNGV. Complete variable domain (other parts from reference TRBV11-2 and TRBJ2-5): EAGVAQSPRYKIIEKRQSVAFWCNPISGHATLYWYQQILGQGPKLLIQFQNNGVVDDSQLPKDRFSAERLKGVDSTLKIQPAKLEDSAVYLCASSLDQATQYFGPGTRLLVL.

This rearrangement joins TRBV18 to TRBJ2-7; TRBD1 agrees at 8 bases. The CDR3 spans 15 residues. V trimming: 3 bases; J trimming: 5 bases; junction bases outside the gene matches: 9. Germline CDR1 KGHSH, CDR2 LQKENI. Here the CDR3 reads CASSPLGQGGHEQYF. In nucleotides, the CDR3 is TGTGCCAGCTCACCCCTTGGACAGGGCGGCCACGAGCAGTACTTC.

This clone was observed a single time. The V call is TRBV18, the J call TRBJ2-3; 7 bases line up with TRBD1. CDR1 is KGHSH and CDR2 is LQKENI in the germline V gene. The J segment lost 6 bases and the V segment lost 5 bases, leaving 11 bases of the junction unmatched. There are 15 residues in the CDR3. For the CDR3, the DNA is TGTGCCAGCTCAACTCAGGGACAGACCTTGGATACGCAGTATTTT. Translating it yields CASSTQGQTLDTQYF.

V usage is TRBV7-8 and J usage is TRBJ1-5, with TRBD1 matching 7 bases. Germline assignment: CDR1 SGHVS and CDR2 FQNEAQ. The CDR3 sequence is 11 residues long. CDR3 residues: CAGGNNQPQHF. In DNA form, the CDR3 reads TGTGCAGGGGGCAACAATCAGCCCCAGCATTTT.

CDR3 amino acids: CASKGQVNTEAFF. Here the CDR3 DNA reads TGTGCCAGCAAAGGACAGGTGAACACTGAAGCTTTCTTT. The gene calls are TRBV25-1 and TRBJ1-1; 7 bases align to TRBD1. The CDR3 length is 13 residues. Germline V gene data show CDR1 as MGHDK and CDR2 as SYGVNS. V lost 7 bases to trimming and J lost 0 bases; unmatched junction nucleotides: 2.

The rearrangement joins TRBV28 to TRBJ1-5, with D unresolved. V shed 3 bases and J shed 7 bases, with 10 bases lying between them. The CDR3 is 13 residues long. The germline V gene has CDR1 MDHEN and CDR2 SYDVKM. This CDR3 reads CASSFPLVQPQHF. DNA for the CDR3: TGTGCCAGCAGTTTCCCCCTCGTCCAGCCCCAGCATTTT.

This clone has just a few counts. The gene calls are TRBV5-4 and TRBJ2-7, with 10 bases matching TRBD2. This CDR3 is built from 12 residues. The V and J ends lost 0 bases and 11 bases, in that order; junction bases with no gene match: 2. Germline loops: CDR1 SGHNT, CDR2 YYREEE (reference sequence). The CDR3 reads CASSLGAGGEYF. The CDR3 coding sequence is TGTGCCAGCAGCTTGGGAGCGGGAGGGGAGTACTTC.

The genes are TRBV19 and TRBJ2-3, with D unclear. The CDR3 runs 14 residues. The ends were cut back, 0 bases at V and 0 bases at J, with 4 bases in the middle. Germline loops: CDR1 LNHDA, CDR2 SQIVND (reference sequence). The CDR3: CASSIDGSTDTQYF. DNA of the CDR3: TGTGCCAGTAGTATAGACGGGAGCACAGATACGCAGTATTTT.

V is TRBV29-1 and J is TRBJ2-5; D may be TRBD2 (5 bases). Germline loops: CDR1 SQVTM, CDR2 ANQGSEA. The CDR3 totals 13 residues. V shed 4 bases and J shed 7 bases, with 16 bases lying between them. This CDR3 is CSVAESGAGTQYF. DNA of the CDR3: TGCAGCGTTGCGGAGAGCGGTGCCGGGACCCAGTACTTC. The variable domain in full, with the rest retrieved from reference TRBV29-1 and TRBJ2-5, is SAVISQKPSRDICQRGTSLTIQCQVDSQVTMMFWYRQQPGQSLTLIATANQGSEATYESGFVIDKFPISRPNLTFSTLTVSNMSPEDSSIYLCSVAESGAGTQYFGPGTRLLVL.

V gene TRBV30 combines with J gene TRBJ2-7; D may be TRBD2 (5 bases). V was pared by 0 bases and J by 3 bases, with 6 bases between. The CDR3 has 12 amino acids. CDR1 is GTSNPN, CDR2 SVGIG, per germline (reference sequence). The CDR3 sequence is CAWSVSGYEQYF. For the CDR3, the DNA is TGTGCCTGGAGTGTAAGCGGCTACGAGCAGTACTTC.

The chain employs TRBV5-4 and TRBJ2-1, with TRBD1 identical over 9 bases. Germline V lookup: CDR1 SGHNT, CDR2 YYREEE (reference sequence). J was trimmed by 4 bases and V by 6 bases; bases with no gene match: 8. This CDR3 comprises 15 residues. CDR3 DNA: TGTGCCAGCAACAAAGGACAGGGGCCATACAATGAGCAGTTCTTC. It translates to CASNKGQGPYNEQFF.

The CDR3 nucleotides are TGTGCCATCAGGGAAGCGGGGGGAAACACAGATACGCAGTATTTT. Translating it yields CAIREAGGNTDTQYF. The chain carries TRBV10-3 and TRBJ2-3; 9 positions agree with TRBD2. With V trimmed by 6 bases and J by 2 bases, 6 bases remained unmatched. Germline values: CDR1 ENHRY, CDR2 SYGVKD. This CDR3 has 15 amino acids.